These 21 T cell receptor beta chains were all obtained from the same sample, sequenced in a study of blood T cell repertoires in COVID-19. Sequencing was performed with immunoSEQ multiplex PCR; in TCRdb, only in-frame clones are kept and a portion is missing. The sample records over 450,000 clones, approximately 89% being singletons. The specimen was peripheral blood. The receptors here all came from a man aged 18 to 35 with COVID-19, enrolled during active disease.

The chain has TRBV3-1 (or the pseudogene TRBV3-2) and TRBJ2-2; D is possibly TRBD2 (5 bases). Trimming shortened V by 4 bases and J by 6 bases, and 12 bases separated the two germline ends. This CDR3 has 14 amino acids. Germline CDR1 LGHDT, CDR2 YNNKEL (reference sequence). CDR3 sequence: CASSRIDYAGELFF. The DNA of the CDR3 is TGTGCCAGCAGCCGGATCGACTATGCCGGGGAGCTGTTTTTT.

The chain uses TRBV7-9 and TRBJ2-7; possibly TRBD1 for D (5 bases). The CDR3 is 13 residues long. The germline CDR1 and CDR2 sequences are SEHNR and FQNEAQ (reference sequence). V was clipped by 8 bases and J by 0 bases, with 11 bases between them. This chain's CDR3 is CASADTSSYEQYF. The DNA for the CDR3 is TGTGCCAGCGCGGACACGAGCTCCTACGAGCAGTACTTC.

This clone was seen once. The identical CDR3 is also encoded by other nucleotide sequences in the sample. The J gene is TRBJ1-3, the V gene TRBV9, with D unclear. V was pared by 1 base and J by 4 bases, with 9 bases between. This CDR3 comprises 14 residues. From germline, CDR1 is SGDLS and CDR2 YYNGEE. Written as DNA, the CDR3 is TGTGCCAGCAGCGTAACTGTCGTCGGAAACACCATATATTTT. Its translation is CASSVTVVGNTIYF.

The DNA of the CDR3 is TGTGCCAGCAGCGGGCCGGAATCCTACGAGCAGTACTTC. Translating it yields CASSGPESYEQYF. The V and J genes are TRBV7-8 and TRBJ2-7; D uncertain. In germline, CDR1 is SGHVS, CDR2 FQNEAQ. Trimming took 5 bases from V and 1 from J, leaving 9 bases between them. The CDR3 runs 13 residues.

V is TRBV7-2 and J is TRBJ2-2; 7 positions agree with TRBD2. Losses at the gene ends were 2 bases for V and 1 base for J; bases not matched to a gene: 4. CDR1 SGHTA and CDR2 FQGNSA come from the germline V gene. The CDR3 consists of 16 residues. CDR3 region: CASSLFASGNTGELFF. The CDR3 DNA reads as TGTGCCAGCAGCTTATTCGCTAGCGGGAACACCGGGGAGCTGTTTTTT.

The rearrangement uses TRBV28 and TRBJ2-1; TRBD2 aligns across 15 bases. With V trimmed by 5 bases and J by 15 bases, 14 bases remained unmatched. This CDR3 has 16 residues. Looked up from germline, CDR1 is MDHEN and CDR2 is SYDVKM. The CDR3 loop is CASSGGGLAGGSSRFF. The DNA of the CDR3 is TGTGCCAGCAGTGGGGGAGGACTAGCGGGAGGGTCCAGTAGGTTCTTC.

This clone was seen only once. V and J are TRBV19 and TRBJ1-5, with a tentative D call TRBD1 (5 bases). From germline, CDR1 is LNHDA and CDR2 SQIVND (reference sequence). V gave up 7 bases and J gave up 6 bases, with 10 bases separating them. This CDR3 spans 12 amino acids. CDR3 in amino acids: CASTVGGQPQHF. DNA for the CDR3: TGTGCCAGTACTGTGGGGGGTCAGCCCCAGCATTTT. Full variable domain (outside the CDR3, taken from reference TRBV19 and TRBJ1-5): DGGITQSPKYLFRKEGQNVTLSCEQNLNHDAMYWYRQDPGQGLRLIYYSQIVNDFQKGDIAEGYSVSREKKESFPLTVTSAQKNPTAFYLCASTVGGQPQHFGDGTRLSIL.

The chain uses TRBV5-4 and TRBJ1-2; weak D call: TRBD1 (5 bases). V dropped 3 bases and J dropped 7 bases, with 13 bases sitting between them. This CDR3 is built from 13 residues. The germline CDR1 and CDR2 sequences are SGHNT and YYREEE (reference sequence). In nucleotides, the CDR3 is TGTGCCAGCAGCTGGGGCCTGGGAGGTGGCTACACCTTC. Protein product: CASSWGLGGGYTF.

This clone was counted only a few times. The chain recombines TRBV10-2 with TRBJ1-2; D is unresolved. Trimming removed 0 bases at V and 0 bases at J, with 5 bases between. CDR1 WSHSY and CDR2 SAAADI come from the germline V gene. CDR3 length: 14 residues. The CDR3 loop is CASSESSANYGYTF. DNA for the CDR3: TGCGCCAGCAGTGAGTCGAGTGCTAACTATGGCTACACCTTC.

The V and J genes are TRBV7-2 and TRBJ2-5; 8 bases map to TRBD2. This CDR3 is built from 16 residues. Per germline, CDR1 SGHTA and CDR2 FQGNSA. Losses at the gene ends were 5 bases for V and 5 bases for J; bases not matched to a gene: 13. The DNA of the CDR3 is TGTGCCAGCAGCCCCTTCGGGGCGGGAGGCGCGGAGACCCAGTACTTC. It translates to CASSPFGAGGAETQYF.

The table lists this clone with a few counts. The J gene is TRBJ2-2, the V gene TRBV6-5; 10 nucleotides agree with TRBD2. Unmatched junction bases numbered 3, after V lost 6 bases and J lost 5 bases. Germline values: CDR1 MNHEY, CDR2 SVGAGI. This CDR3 comprises 14 residues. The CDR3 loop is CASSQRGGTGELFF. The CDR3 nucleotides read TGTGCCAGCAGCCAGCGGGGGGGTACCGGGGAGCTGTTTTTT.

This clone has a handful of counts. The chain has TRBV29-1 and TRBJ1-2; D is perhaps TRBD1 (5 bases). The CDR3 has 14 residues. Germline V gene data show CDR1 as SQVTM and CDR2 as ANQGSEA. The V end lost 0 bases, the J end lost 6 bases, and 14 bases lay between the germline ends. This CDR3 reads CSVEEVGAVDGYTF. CDR3 coding DNA: TGCAGCGTTGAAGAGGTAGGGGCTGTAGATGGCTACACCTTC. The entire variable domain, with the rest obtained from reference TRBV29-1 and TRBJ1-2, is as follows: SAVISQKPSRDICQRGTSLTIQCQVDSQVTMMFWYRQQPGQSLTLIATANQGSEATYESGFVIDKFPISRPNLTFSTLTVSNMSPEDSSIYLCSVEEVGAVDGYTFGSGTRLTVV.

The genes are TRBV7-9 and TRBJ2-2; a weak D match, TRBD1 (6 bases). The germline V and J ends were trimmed by 5 bases and 4 bases, with 11 bases remaining between them. The CDR3 length is 14 residues. Germline V gene sequence: CDR1 SEHNR, CDR2 FQNEAQ (reference sequence). Here the CDR3 reads CASSPDSSTGELFF. Written as DNA, the CDR3 is TGTGCCAGCAGCCCGGACAGTTCCACCGGGGAGCTGTTTTTT.

The chain uses TRBV30 and TRBJ1-6; D is unclear. The V gene's germline CDR1 is GTSNPN and CDR2 SVGIG (reference sequence). This CDR3 region has 13 residues. Trimming took 2 bases from V and 4 from J, leaving 6 bases between them. CDR3 loop: CAWSSRYNSPLHF. The CDR3 region has the DNA TGTGCCTGGAGTAGCAGGTATAATTCACCCCTCCACTTT.

The chain links TRBV12-3 or TRBV12-4 to TRBJ2-1, with TRBD1 as a possible D gene (5 bases). Trimming left V 10 bases short and J 10 bases short, with 17 bases between. The CDR3 contains 12 residues. The CDR3 DNA follows: TGTGCCACCACAACCCTCCCAGGGGAGCAGTTCTTC. Translating gives CATTTLPGEQFF.

The V call is TRBV6-5, the J call TRBJ1-6, with D hard to call. Germline V gives CDR1 MNHEY, CDR2 SVGAGI. The CDR3 extends over 13 amino acids. The germline V and J ends were trimmed by 7 bases and 3 bases, with 7 bases remaining between them. The CDR3 here is CASMADYNSPLHF. Written as DNA, the CDR3 is TGTGCCAGCATGGCGGACTATAATTCACCCCTCCACTTT.

The chain uses TRBV27 and TRBJ2-7; TRBD2 matches at 8 bases. Germline V gene sequence: CDR1 MNHEY, CDR2 SMNVEV (reference sequence). The trim removed 10 bases at V and 3 bases at J, leaving 17 bases unmatched. This CDR3 comprises 16 residues. CDR3: CATPFIIRGGLYEQYF. The CDR3, as DNA: TGTGCCACGCCCTTTATTATACGGGGGGGCCTCTACGAGCAGTACTTC.

CDR3 region: CATRKRMLGGTGELFF. CDR3 bases: TGTGCCACCAGAAAAAGAATGCTAGGCGGCACCGGGGAGCTGTTTTTT. The chain has TRBV7-9 and TRBJ2-2; no clear D. Germline V gives CDR1 SEHNR, CDR2 FQNEAQ (reference sequence). There are 16 residues in the CDR3. V gave up 10 bases and J gave up 4 bases, with 22 bases separating them.

This rearrangement joins TRBV4-2 to TRBJ2-3; 15 positions agree with TRBD2. The CDR3 sequence is 18 residues long. Germline loops: CDR1 LGHNA, CDR2 YNFKEQ. Trimming took 4 bases from V and 1 from J; bases not matched to a gene: 6. CDR3 coding DNA: TGTGCCAGCAGCCCCGGACTAGCGGGAGGGCCTGGCACAGATACGCAGTATTTT. It is translated as CASSPGLAGGPGTDTQYF.

The rearrangement links TRBV2 to TRBJ2-3; perhaps TRBD1 as D (5 bases). Trimming removed 3 bases from V and 3 bases from J, with 7 bases in between. The CDR3 contains 13 residues. In germline, CDR1 is SNHLY, CDR2 FYNNEI. Written as DNA, the CDR3 is TGTGCCAGCAGTGAGGGGCCTACAGATACGCAGTATTTT. Its protein is CASSEGPTDTQYF.

The chain links TRBV5-6 to TRBJ1-2; maybe TRBD1 (6 bases). The CDR3 runs to 13 residues. The germline V gene encodes CDR1 SGHDT and CDR2 YYEEEE. V was pared by 4 bases and J by 7 bases, with 14 bases between. The CDR3 bases are TGTGCCAGCAGCGCTGACAGGCGAGGTGGCTACACCTTC. Encoded protein: CASSADRRGGYTF. Using reference TRBV5-6 and TRBJ1-2 for the parts outside the CDR3, the full variable domain is DAGVTQSPTHLIKTRGQQVTLRCSPKSGHDTVSWYQQALGQGPQFIFQYYEEEERQRGNFPDRFSGHQFPNYSSELNVNALLLGDSALYLCASSADRRGGYTFGSGTRLTVV.